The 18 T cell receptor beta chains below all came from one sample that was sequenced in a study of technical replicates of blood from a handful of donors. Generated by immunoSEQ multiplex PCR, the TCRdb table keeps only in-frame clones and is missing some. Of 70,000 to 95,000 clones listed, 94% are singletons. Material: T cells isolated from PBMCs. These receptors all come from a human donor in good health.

The DNA for the CDR3 is TGCGCCAGCAGCCCTACAGGGCCCCTGAACACTGAAGCTTTCTTT. As protein: CASSPTGPLNTEAFF. The V gene is TRBV5-1, the J gene TRBJ1-1, with a possible D match to TRBD1 (6 bases). Germline V gene lookup returns CDR1 SGHRS and CDR2 YFSETQ. Trimming left V 4 bases short and J 0 bases short, with 13 bases between. This CDR3 region has 15 residues.

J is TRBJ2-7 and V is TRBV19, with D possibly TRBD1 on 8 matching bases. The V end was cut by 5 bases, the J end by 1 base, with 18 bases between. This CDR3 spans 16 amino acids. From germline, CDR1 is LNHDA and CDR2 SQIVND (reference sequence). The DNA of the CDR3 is TGTGCCAGTAGTCCTGGGGGGGGGACAGGTTCCTACGAGCAGTACTTC. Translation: CASSPGGGTGSYEQYF. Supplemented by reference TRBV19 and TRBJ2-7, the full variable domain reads DGGITQSPKYLFRKEGQNVTLSCEQNLNHDAMYWYRQDPGQGLRLIYYSQIVNDFQKGDIAEGYSVSREKKESFPLTVTSAQKNPTAFYLCASSPGGGTGSYEQYFGPGTRLTVT.

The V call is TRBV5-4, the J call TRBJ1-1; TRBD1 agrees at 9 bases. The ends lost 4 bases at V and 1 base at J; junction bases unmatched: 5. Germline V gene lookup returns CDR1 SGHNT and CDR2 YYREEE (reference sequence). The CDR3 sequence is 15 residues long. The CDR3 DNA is TGTGCCAGCAGCCCTCGGGACAGGGCGAACACTGAAGCTTTCTTT. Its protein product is CASSPRDRANTEAFF.

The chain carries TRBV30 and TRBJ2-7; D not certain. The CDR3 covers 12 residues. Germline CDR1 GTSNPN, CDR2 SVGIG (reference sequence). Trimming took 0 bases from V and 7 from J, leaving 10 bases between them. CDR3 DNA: TGTGCCTGGAGTGTAACGGGTGTAGAGCAGTACTTC. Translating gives CAWSVTGVEQYF.

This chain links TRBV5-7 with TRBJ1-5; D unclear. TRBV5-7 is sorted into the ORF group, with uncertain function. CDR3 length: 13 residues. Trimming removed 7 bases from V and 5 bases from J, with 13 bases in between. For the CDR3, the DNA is TGTGCCAGCGCCGATGAACGGGATCAGCCCCAGCATTTT. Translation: CASADERDQPQHF.

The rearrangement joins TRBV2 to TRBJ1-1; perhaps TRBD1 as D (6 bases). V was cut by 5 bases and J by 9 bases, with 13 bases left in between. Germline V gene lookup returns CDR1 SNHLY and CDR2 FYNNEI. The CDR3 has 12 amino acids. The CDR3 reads CASSIQGVQAFF. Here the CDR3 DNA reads TGTGCCAGCAGTATACAGGGCGTACAAGCTTTCTTT. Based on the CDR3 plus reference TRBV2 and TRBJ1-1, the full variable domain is EPEVTQTPSHQVTQMGQEVILRCVPISNHLYFYWYRQILGQKVEFLVSFYNNEISEKSEIFDDQFSVERPDGSNFTLKIRSTKLEDSAMYFCASSIQGVQAFFGQGTRLTVV.

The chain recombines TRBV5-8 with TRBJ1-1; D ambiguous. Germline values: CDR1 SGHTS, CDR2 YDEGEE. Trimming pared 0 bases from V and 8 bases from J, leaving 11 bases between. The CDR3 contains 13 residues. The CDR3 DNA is TGTGCCAGCAGCTTGGTACGGTCATCCGAAGCTTTCTTT. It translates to CASSLVRSSEAFF.

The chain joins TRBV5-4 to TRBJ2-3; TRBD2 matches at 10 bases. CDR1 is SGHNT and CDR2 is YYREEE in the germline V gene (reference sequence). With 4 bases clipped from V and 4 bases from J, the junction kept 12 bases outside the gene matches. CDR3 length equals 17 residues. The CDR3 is CASSPGFGTSEADTQYF. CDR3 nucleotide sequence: TGTGCCAGCAGCCCGGGGTTCGGGACTAGCGAAGCAGATACGCAGTATTTT. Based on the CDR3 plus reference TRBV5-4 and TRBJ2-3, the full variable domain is ETGVTQSPTHLIKTRGQQVTLRCSSQSGHNTVSWYQQALGQGPQFIFQYYREEENGRGNFPPRFSGLQFPNYSSELNVNALELDDSALYLCASSPGFGTSEADTQYFGPGTRLTVL.

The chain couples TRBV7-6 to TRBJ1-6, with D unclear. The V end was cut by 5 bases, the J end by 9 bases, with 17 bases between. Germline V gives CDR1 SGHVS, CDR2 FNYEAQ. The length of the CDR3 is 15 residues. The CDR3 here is CASSPGVRFGSPLHF. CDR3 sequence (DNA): TGTGCCAGCAGCCCCGGGGTGAGGTTCGGTTCACCCCTCCACTTT.

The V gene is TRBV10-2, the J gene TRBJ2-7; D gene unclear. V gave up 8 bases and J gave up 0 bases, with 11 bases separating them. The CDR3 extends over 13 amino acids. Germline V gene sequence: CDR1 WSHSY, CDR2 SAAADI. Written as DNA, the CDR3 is TGCGCCAGCCGCAAACCTAACTCCTACGAGCAGTACTTC. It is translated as CASRKPNSYEQYF.

For the CDR3, the DNA is TGTGCCACTCTGGGGGGGAATGAAAAACTGTTTTTT. Residues: CATLGGNEKLFF. The V call is TRBV6-6, the J call TRBJ1-4; TRBD1 might be the D (5 bases). CDR1 is MNHNY and CDR2 is SVGAGI in the germline V gene (reference sequence). This CDR3 has 12 amino acids. V was cut by 10 bases and J by 5 bases, with 11 bases left in between.

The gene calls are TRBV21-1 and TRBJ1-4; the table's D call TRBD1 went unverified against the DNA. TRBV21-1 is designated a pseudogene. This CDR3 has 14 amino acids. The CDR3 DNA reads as TGTGCCAGCAGCATATCGACACGAATGGAAAAACTGTTTTTT. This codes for CASSISTRMEKLFF.

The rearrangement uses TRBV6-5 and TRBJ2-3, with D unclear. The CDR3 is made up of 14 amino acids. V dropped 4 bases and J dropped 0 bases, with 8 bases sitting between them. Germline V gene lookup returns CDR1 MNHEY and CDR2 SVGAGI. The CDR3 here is CASSFSVSTDTQYF. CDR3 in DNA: TGTGCCAGCAGTTTTTCGGTTAGCACAGATACGCAGTATTTT.

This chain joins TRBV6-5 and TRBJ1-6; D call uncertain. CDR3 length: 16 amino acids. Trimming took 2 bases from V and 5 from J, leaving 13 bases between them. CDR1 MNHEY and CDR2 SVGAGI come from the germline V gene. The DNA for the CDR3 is TGTGCCAGCAGTTACAAGGGAGCTCTTAATAATTCACCCCTCCACTTT. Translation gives CASSYKGALNNSPLHF.

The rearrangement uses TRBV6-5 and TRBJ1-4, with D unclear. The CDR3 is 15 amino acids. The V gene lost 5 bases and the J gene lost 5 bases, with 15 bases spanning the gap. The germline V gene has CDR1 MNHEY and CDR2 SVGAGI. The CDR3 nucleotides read TGTGCCAGCAGTCAATCGACAATTGAGAATGAAAAACTGTTTTTT. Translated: CASSQSTIENEKLFF.

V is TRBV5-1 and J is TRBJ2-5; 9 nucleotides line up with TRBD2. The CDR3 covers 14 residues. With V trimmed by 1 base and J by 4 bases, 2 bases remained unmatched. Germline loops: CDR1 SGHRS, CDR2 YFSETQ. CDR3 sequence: CASSLTLAGETQYF. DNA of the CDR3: TGCGCCAGCAGCTTGACACTAGCGGGAGAGACCCAGTACTTC. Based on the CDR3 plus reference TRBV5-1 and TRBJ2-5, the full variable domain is KAGVTQTPRYLIKTRGQQVTLSCSPISGHRSVSWYQQTPGQGLQFLFEYFSETQRNKGNFPGRFSGRQFSNSRSEMNVSTLELGDSALYLCASSLTLAGETQYFGPGTRLLVL.

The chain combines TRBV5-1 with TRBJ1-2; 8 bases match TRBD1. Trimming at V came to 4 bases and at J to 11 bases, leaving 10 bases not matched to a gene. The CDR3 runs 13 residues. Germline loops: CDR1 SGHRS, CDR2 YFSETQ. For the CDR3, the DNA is TGCGCCAGCAGCGGTCGGACAGGGATCGGTTACACCTTC. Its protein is CASSGRTGIGYTF.

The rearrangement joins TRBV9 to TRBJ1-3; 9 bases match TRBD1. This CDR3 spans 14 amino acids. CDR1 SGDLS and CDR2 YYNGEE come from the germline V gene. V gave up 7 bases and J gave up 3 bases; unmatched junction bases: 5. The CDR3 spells CASGGTGNGNTIYF. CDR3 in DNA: TGTGCCAGCGGCGGGACAGGGAATGGAAACACCATATATTTT. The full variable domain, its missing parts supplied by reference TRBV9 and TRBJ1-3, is DSGVTQTPKHLITATGQRVTLRCSPRSGDLSVYWYQQSLDQGLQFLIQYYNGEERAKGNILERFSAQQFPDLHSELNLSSLELGDSALYFCASGGTGNGNTIYFGEGSWLTVV.